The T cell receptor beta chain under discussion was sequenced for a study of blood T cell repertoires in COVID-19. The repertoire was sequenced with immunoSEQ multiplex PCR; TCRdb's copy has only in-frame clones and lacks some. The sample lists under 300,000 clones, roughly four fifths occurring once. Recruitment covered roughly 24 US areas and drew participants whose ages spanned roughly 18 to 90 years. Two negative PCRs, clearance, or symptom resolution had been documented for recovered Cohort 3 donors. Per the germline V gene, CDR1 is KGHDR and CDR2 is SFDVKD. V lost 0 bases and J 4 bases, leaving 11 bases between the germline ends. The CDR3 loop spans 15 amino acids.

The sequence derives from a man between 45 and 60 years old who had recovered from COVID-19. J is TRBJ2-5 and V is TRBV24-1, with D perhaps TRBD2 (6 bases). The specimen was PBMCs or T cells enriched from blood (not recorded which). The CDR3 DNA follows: TGTGCCACCAGTGATTTGGAGCGGGCCCGAGAGACCCAGTACTTC. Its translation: CATSDLERARETQYF.